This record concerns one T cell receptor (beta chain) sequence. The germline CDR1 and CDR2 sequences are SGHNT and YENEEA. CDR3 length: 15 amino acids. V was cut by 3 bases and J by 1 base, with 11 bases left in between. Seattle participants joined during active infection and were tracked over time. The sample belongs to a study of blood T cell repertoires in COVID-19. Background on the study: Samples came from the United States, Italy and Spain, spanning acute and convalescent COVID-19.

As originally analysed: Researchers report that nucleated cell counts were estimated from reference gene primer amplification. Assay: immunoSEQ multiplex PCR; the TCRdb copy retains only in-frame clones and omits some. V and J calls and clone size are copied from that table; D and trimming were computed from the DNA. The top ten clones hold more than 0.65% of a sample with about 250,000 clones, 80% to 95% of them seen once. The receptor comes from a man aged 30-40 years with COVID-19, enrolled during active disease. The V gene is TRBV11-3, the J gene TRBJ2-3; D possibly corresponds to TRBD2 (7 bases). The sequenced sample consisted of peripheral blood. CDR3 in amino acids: CASSFAGAGTDTQYF. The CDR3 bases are TGTGCCAGCAGCTTTGCGGGGGCCGGCACAGATACGCAGTATTTT.